This T cell receptor (beta chain) is drawn from a study of shared T cell receptors in the human thymus. This table comes from immunoSEQ multiplex PCR, and its TCRdb copy is limited to in-frame clones, with some not included. The repertoire includes more than 550,000 clones, 80% to 90% of them detected once, and under 0.01% sits in the top ten. The CDR3 totals 16 residues. V shed 5 bases, J shed 5 bases, and the junction held 8 bases outside the gene matches. Germline CDR1 is SGHVS and CDR2 is FNYEAQ. These data were also reused for a study on human thymus T cells. That source adds: Corrective surgery for congenital heart defects was being performed on the healthy Finnish infants who were the donors. Surgeons resected thymus tissue during corrective heart surgery. V and J gene usage appeared biased in thymic and blood repertoires.

Source material: thymocytes. This sequence joins TRBV7-6 and TRBJ2-5; TRBD2 matches at 13 bases. This clonotype was sampled from a boy under two years old with a congenital heart defect. CDR3: CASSGLAGEGGETQYF. In DNA, the CDR3 is TGTGCCAGCAGCGGACTAGCGGGAGAGGGGGGGGAGACCCAGTACTTC.